The 21 T cell receptor beta chains below all came from one sample that was sequenced in a study of radiation and T cells in renal cell carcinoma. Time point: blood 2 weeks post-SBRT. Sample treatment: 15 Gy SBRT to primary tumor, nephrectomy 4 weeks later. Clones were sequenced by immunoSEQ multiplex PCR, and TCRdb holds only the in-frame ones, with some missing. The table records approximately 75,000 clones, 82% of them present only once. Source: blood, taken from a patient whose treatment included radiotherapy and nephrectomy. The receptors here all came from a man aged 55-75 years with renal cell carcinoma.

V is TRBV5-5 and J is TRBJ1-3, with D possibly being TRBD1 (6 bases). CDR1 is SGHKS, CDR2 YYEKEE, per germline (reference sequence). CDR3 size: 17 residues. Trimming took off 3 bases at V and 0 bases at J, with 16 bases between the two ends. The CDR3 DNA reads TGTGCCAGCAGCTCCGAGACAGGAGTTCTCTCTGGAAACACCATATATTTT. As protein: CASSSETGVLSGNTIYF.

The chain carries TRBV4-1 and TRBJ2-3; no clear D. This CDR3 comprises 13 residues. Germline CDR1 is MGHRA and CDR2 is YSYEKL. Trimming stripped 2 bases from V and 3 bases from J, with 6 bases between. CDR3 residues: CASSQFGTDTQYF. The CDR3 DNA is TGCGCCAGCAGCCAATTTGGGACAGATACGCAGTATTTT.

The chain uses TRBV10-3 and TRBJ2-1; D unresolved. Germline CDR1 reads ENHRY; CDR2 reads SYGVKD. The V and J ends lost 0 bases and 8 bases respectively, with 5 bases between them. The CDR3 sequence is 12 residues long. CDR3 sequence: CAISESVDEQFF. The DNA for the CDR3 is TGTGCCATCAGTGAGTCTGTGGATGAGCAGTTCTTC.

The rearrangement joins TRBV6-6 to TRBJ2-1; 7 positions agree with TRBD1. Trimming took 5 bases from V and 14 from J; bases not matched to a gene: 9. Per germline, CDR1 MNHNY and CDR2 SVGAGI (reference sequence). The CDR3 is made up of 12 amino acids. CDR3 DNA: TGTGCCAGCAGTAGAAGTGGACAGGAGGAGTTCTTC. As protein: CASSRSGQEEFF.

This clone has just a few counts. The chain links TRBV2 to TRBJ1-4; D possibly corresponds to TRBD1 (5 bases). CDR1 and CDR2 from the germline V gene are SNHLY and FYNNEI. V shed 3 bases and J shed 6 bases, with 14 bases lying between them. The CDR3 length is 15 residues. This CDR3 is CASSDPTGGDEKLFF. The CDR3 nucleotides read TGTGCCAGCAGTGATCCGACCGGGGGTGATGAAAAACTGTTTTTT.

This chain uses TRBV19 with TRBJ2-7, with 8 bases fitting TRBD2. This CDR3 has 14 residues. Germline assignment: CDR1 LNHDA and CDR2 SQIVND (reference sequence). Losses at the gene ends were 6 bases for V and 4 bases for J; bases not matched to a gene: 8. The CDR3 region has the DNA TGTGCCAGTAGCGCCGGGACTAGTGAATACGAGCAGTACTTC. Its translation is CASSAGTSEYEQYF.

The CDR3 DNA reads TGTGCCAGCACCCCGACAGCACGCCAAGAGACCCAGTACTTC. Amino acids: CASTPTARQETQYF. V usage is TRBV6-5 and J usage is TRBJ2-5, with TRBD1 as a possible D gene (5 bases). Germline CDR1 reads MNHEY; CDR2 reads SVGAGI. V was clipped by 7 bases and J by 1 base, with 13 bases between them. The length of the CDR3 is 14 residues.

The J gene is TRBJ2-7, the V gene TRBV4-3; D possibly matches TRBD1 or TRBD2 (5 bases each). Trimming removed 1 base at V and 2 bases at J, with 15 bases between. The CDR3 length is 16 residues. The germline gives CDR1 LGHNA, CDR2 YSLEER. CDR3 DNA sequence: TGCGCCAGCAGCCAAGGGACCGGGGACGGCGCCTACGAGCAGTACTTC. Translation: CASSQGTGDGAYEQYF.

CDR3 region: CATGQGEDTQYF. The CDR3 DNA follows: TGTGCCACGGGACAGGGGGAAGATACGCAGTATTTT. This chain connects TRBV10-3 to TRBJ2-3, with TRBD1 matching 11 bases. J was trimmed by 5 bases and V by 10 bases; bases with no gene match: 2. Per germline, CDR1 ENHRY and CDR2 SYGVKD. This CDR3 has 12 amino acids.

The chain combines TRBV5-8 with TRBJ2-1; the match to TRBD2 covers 12 bases. CDR1 and CDR2 (germline): SGHTS, YDEGEE. CDR3 length: 17 residues. V was clipped by 1 base and J by 0 bases; unmatched bases: 2. CDR3 sequence (DNA): TGTGCCAGCAGCTTGCAGGGACTAGCGGGCTCCTACAATGAGCAGTTCTTC. This gives the protein CASSLQGLAGSYNEQFF.

The sample holds a few counts of this clone. CDR3 loop: CASSAPRVGRYEQYF. CDR3 sequence (DNA): TGTGCCAGCAGTGCCCCCAGGGTTGGGAGGTACGAGCAGTACTTC. This sequence joins TRBV28 and TRBJ2-7, with TRBD2 as a possible D gene (6 bases). Germline loops: CDR1 MDHEN, CDR2 SYDVKM. Trimming removed 5 bases from V and 4 bases from J, with 18 bases in between. The length of the CDR3 is 15 residues.

This clone was found a few times. V usage is TRBV29-1 and J usage is TRBJ1-1; TRBD1 agrees at 8 bases. Unmatched junction bases numbered 6, after V lost 6 bases and J lost 3 bases. Germline lookup yields CDR1 SQVTM and CDR2 ANQGSEA. The CDR3 covers 13 residues. The CDR3 reads CSVSGQGDTEAFF. The CDR3 nucleotides read TGCAGCGTATCCGGACAGGGAGACACTGAAGCTTTCTTT. The whole variable domain, filled in from reference TRBV29-1 and TRBJ1-1, reads SAVISQKPSRDICQRGTSLTIQCQVDSQVTMMFWYRQQPGQSLTLIATANQGSEATYESGFVIDKFPISRPNLTFSTLTVSNMSPEDSSIYLCSVSGQGDTEAFFGQGTRLTVV.

This chain connects TRBV11-1 to TRBJ2-1, with D hard to call. CDR3 length: 16 residues. Trimming removed 3 bases at V and 9 bases at J, with 21 bases between. CDR1 and CDR2 from the germline V gene are SGHAT and FQDESV (reference sequence). CDR3 residues: CASSLSPDPWVGEQFF. The CDR3 DNA reads as TGTGCCAGCAGCTTGAGTCCCGACCCGTGGGTGGGTGAGCAGTTCTTC.

This clone was observed a handful of times. This rearrangement joins TRBV7-2 to TRBJ1-1, with 11 positions matching TRBD1. V gave up 5 bases and J gave up 3 bases; unmatched junction bases: 5. Germline values: CDR1 SGHTA, CDR2 FQGNSA. The CDR3 contains 15 residues. CDR3 DNA: TGTGCCAGCAGCGCGCGGACAGGGGGCGACACTGAAGCTTTCTTT. Translated, it gives CASSARTGGDTEAFF.

The chain couples TRBV5-1 to TRBJ2-7, with 7 positions matching TRBD1. The germline CDR1 and CDR2 sequences are SGHRS and YFSETQ. The V gene end was trimmed by 0 bases and the J gene end by 0 bases; junction bases not matched to a gene: 6. CDR3 length: 16 amino acids. The CDR3 region is CASSLDGTASSYEQYF. DNA for the CDR3: TGCGCCAGCAGCTTGGACGGGACAGCAAGCTCCTACGAGCAGTACTTC.

This chain links TRBV27 with TRBJ2-7; D ambiguous. The length of the CDR3 is 15 residues. Germline loops: CDR1 MNHEY, CDR2 SMNVEV (reference sequence). Trimming stripped 2 bases from V and 2 bases from J, with 13 bases between. In nucleotides, the CDR3 is TGTGCCAGCAGTTTAAGTGTAGTTCCAACCTACGAGCAGTACTTC. Translating gives CASSLSVVPTYEQYF.

The sample holds one count of this clone. The chain employs TRBV9 and TRBJ1-1; D unresolved. This CDR3 has 15 residues. The ends were cut back, 3 bases at V and 4 bases at J, with 16 bases in the middle. Germline values: CDR1 SGDLS, CDR2 YYNGEE. CDR3 region: CASSASPGVFTEAFF. CDR3 sequence (DNA): TGTGCCAGCAGCGCCAGCCCTGGGGTTTTCACTGAAGCTTTCTTT. The full variable domain, with the rest looked up from reference TRBV9 and TRBJ1-1, is DSGVTQTPKHLITATGQRVTLRCSPRSGDLSVYWYQQSLDQGLQFLIQYYNGEERAKGNILERFSAQQFPDLHSELNLSSLELGDSALYFCASSASPGVFTEAFFGQGTRLTVV.

This chain connects TRBV7-9 to TRBJ2-3; D possibly uses TRBD1 or TRBD2 (5 bases each). V was clipped by 5 bases and J by 1 base, with 22 bases between them. This CDR3 is built from 18 residues. Germline CDR1 reads SEHNR; CDR2 reads FQNEAQ (reference sequence). CDR3 coding DNA: TGTGCCAGCAGCCCACTCTACGACCTACTAGGGGGCACAGATACGCAGTATTTT. Its protein is CASSPLYDLLGGTDTQYF.

The rearrangement uses TRBV6-1 and TRBJ2-2; 16 bases line up with TRBD2. The J segment lost 4 bases and the V segment lost 4 bases, leaving 12 bases of the junction unmatched. Germline lookup yields CDR1 MNHNS and CDR2 SASEGT. This CDR3 is 20 amino acids long. In DNA form, the CDR3 reads TGTGCCAGCAGTGCCCAGGGACTAGCGGGAGGGGTTTTGAGCACCGGGGAGCTGTTTTTT. This translates into CASSAQGLAGGVLSTGELFF.

V usage is TRBV5-4 and J usage is TRBJ1-2; the D gene is possibly TRBD1 (5 bases). V was clipped by 5 bases and J by 5 bases, with 16 bases between them. Looked up from germline, CDR1 is SGHNT and CDR2 is YYREEE (reference sequence). CDR3 length: 14 residues. The CDR3: CASSSARVGYGYTF. CDR3 sequence (DNA): TGTGCCAGCAGTTCCGCCAGGGTCGGGTATGGCTACACCTTC.

This clone was seen only once. The genes are TRBV5-3 and TRBJ1-2; the D is unclear. TRBV5-3 falls under the ORF class, with uncertain function. The CDR3 runs 13 residues. V lost 5 bases, J lost 4 bases, and 12 bases lay in between. Here the CDR3 reads CARRIRKGYGYTF. The CDR3 nucleotides read TGTGCCAGAAGGATCCGAAAGGGCTATGGCTACACCTTC.